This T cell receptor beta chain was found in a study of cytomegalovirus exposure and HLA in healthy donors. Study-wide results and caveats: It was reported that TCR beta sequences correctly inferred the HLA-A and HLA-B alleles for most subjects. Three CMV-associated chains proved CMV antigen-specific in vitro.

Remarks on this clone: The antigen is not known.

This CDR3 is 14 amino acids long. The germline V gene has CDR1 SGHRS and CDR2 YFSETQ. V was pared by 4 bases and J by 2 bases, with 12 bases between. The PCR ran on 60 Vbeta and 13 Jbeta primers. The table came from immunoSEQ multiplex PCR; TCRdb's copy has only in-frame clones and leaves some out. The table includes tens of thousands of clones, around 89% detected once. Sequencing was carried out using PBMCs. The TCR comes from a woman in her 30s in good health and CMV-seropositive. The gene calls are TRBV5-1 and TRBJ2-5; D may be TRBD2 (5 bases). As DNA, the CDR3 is TGCGCCAGCAGCGTGGGAGACACTCAAGAGACCCAGTACTTC. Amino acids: CASSVGDTQETQYF.